In this sample, the clone carrying this T cell receptor beta chain turned up a few times. Antigen specificity is unknown. The germline V gene has CDR1 DFQATT and CDR2 SNEGSKA (reference sequence). This CDR3 is built from 12 residues. Deletions cut 5 bases from V and 3 bases from J, with 11 bases between. These data are taken from a study of identical twins. Study-wide results and caveats: Monozygotic twins shared more out-of-frame TCR alpha than recombination models predicted. Its conclusions, products of cross-sectional statistical analysis, did not come from following the same donors. Sharing of beta out-of-frame sequences by twins showed a weaker excess.

MiXCR, run by TCRdb on the 5' RACE reads, gives a single entry per CDR3 protein. Here the sample spans approximately 630,000 distinct CDR3 sequences, around 7.4% being singletons. The donors were all healthy and Caucasian. A further study also used this sample, focusing on yellow fever vaccine responses in identical twins.

The J gene is TRBJ2-7, the V gene TRBV20-1; tentative D call: TRBD1 (6 bases). The sequenced sample was PBMCs. This receptor was identified in a woman aged 18 to 35 in good health. For the CDR3, the DNA is TGCAGTGCTGAGGGACATAACTACGAGCAGTACTTC. Its translation is CSAEGHNYEQYF.